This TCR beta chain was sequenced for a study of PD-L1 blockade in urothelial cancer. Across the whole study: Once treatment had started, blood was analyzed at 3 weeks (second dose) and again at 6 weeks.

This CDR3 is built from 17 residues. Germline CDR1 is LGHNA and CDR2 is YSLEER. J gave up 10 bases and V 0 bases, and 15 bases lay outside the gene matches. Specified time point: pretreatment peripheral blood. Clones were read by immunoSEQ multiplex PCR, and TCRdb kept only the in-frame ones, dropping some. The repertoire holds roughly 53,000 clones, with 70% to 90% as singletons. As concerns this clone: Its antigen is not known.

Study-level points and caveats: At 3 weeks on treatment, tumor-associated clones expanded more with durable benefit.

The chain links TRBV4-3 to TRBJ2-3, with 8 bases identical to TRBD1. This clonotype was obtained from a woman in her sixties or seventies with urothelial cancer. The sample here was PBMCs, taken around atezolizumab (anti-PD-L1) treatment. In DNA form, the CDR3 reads TGCGCCAGCAGCCAAGATGCGGACAGGGACCCACCCAACGCGCAGTATTTT. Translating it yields CASSQDADRDPPNAQYF.